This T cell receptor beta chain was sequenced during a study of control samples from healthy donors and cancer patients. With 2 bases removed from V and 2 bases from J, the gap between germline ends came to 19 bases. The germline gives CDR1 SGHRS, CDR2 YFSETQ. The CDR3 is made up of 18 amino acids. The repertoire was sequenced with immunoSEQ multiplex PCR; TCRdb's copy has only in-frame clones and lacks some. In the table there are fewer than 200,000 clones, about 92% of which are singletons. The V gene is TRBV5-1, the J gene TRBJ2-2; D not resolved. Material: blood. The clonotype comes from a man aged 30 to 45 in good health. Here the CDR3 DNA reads TGCGCCAGCAGCTTATCCCCCGGAACCCAAATCAACACCGGGGAGCTGTTTTTT. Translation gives CASSLSPGTQINTGELFF.